This TCR beta chain originates from a study of blood T cells in healthy people across ages. On this clonotype: What it recognizes is unknown.

Whole-study results and caveats: Per million T cells, TCR beta diversity dropped about linearly as age rose. Not knowing donor CMV status may have confounded expanded clonotype changes.

There are 13 residues in the CDR3. Germline-derived CDR1 and CDR2 are LGHNA and YSLEER. V shed 4 bases and J shed 8 bases, with 14 bases lying between them. A J-beta primer mix and a sample-barcoded 5' primer were used in a second PCR of about 7 to 12 cycles. Any given sample supplied a minimum of 2.5 million CDR3-containing paired-end reads. Via MiXCR, TCRdb re-called the 5' RACE reads, giving one row per CDR3 protein. The sample has about 1.1 million distinct CDR3 sequences, 35% to 40% seen once; the top ten hold about an eighth. The origin of this receptor is a man between 18 and 35 years old in good health. What was sequenced was blood. The genes are TRBV4-3 and TRBJ1-1, with a tentative D call TRBD1 (5 bases). In nucleotides, the CDR3 is TGCGCCAGCAGCCCATCAAGGGGCAGAGAAGCTTTCTTT. Translation: CASSPSRGREAFF.